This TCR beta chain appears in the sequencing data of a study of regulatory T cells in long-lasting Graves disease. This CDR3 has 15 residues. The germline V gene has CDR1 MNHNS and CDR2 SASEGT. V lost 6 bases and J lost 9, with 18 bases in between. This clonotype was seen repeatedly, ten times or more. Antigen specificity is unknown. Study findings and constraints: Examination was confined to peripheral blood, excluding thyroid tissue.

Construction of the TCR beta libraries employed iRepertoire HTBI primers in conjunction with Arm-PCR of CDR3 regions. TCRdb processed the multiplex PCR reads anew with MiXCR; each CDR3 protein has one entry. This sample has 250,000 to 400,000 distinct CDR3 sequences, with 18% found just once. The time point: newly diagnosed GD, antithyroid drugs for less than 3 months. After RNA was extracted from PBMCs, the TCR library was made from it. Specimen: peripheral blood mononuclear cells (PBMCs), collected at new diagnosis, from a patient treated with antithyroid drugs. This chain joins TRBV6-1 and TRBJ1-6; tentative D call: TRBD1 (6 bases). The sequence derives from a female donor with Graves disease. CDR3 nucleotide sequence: TGTGCCAGCAGACCCACCACAGGGATAGTTTCACCCCTCCACTTT. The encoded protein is CASRPTTGIVSPLHF.